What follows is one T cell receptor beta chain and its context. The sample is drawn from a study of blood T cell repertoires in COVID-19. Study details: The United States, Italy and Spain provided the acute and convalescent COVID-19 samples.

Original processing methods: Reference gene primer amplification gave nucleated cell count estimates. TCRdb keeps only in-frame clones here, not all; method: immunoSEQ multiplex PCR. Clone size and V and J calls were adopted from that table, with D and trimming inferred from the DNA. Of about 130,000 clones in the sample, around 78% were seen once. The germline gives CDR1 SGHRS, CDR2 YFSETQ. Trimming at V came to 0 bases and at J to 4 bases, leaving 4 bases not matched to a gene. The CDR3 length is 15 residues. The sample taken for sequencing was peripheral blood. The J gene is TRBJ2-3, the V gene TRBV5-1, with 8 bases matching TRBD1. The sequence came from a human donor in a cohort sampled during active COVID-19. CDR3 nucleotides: TGCGCCAGCAGCTTGGCTGCGACAGGGGCAGATACGCAGTATTTT. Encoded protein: CASSLAATGADTQYF.